Presented here are 21 T cell receptor beta chains from one specimen sequenced in a study of T cell responses to AZD1222 COVID-19 vaccine. Sequencing was performed with immunoSEQ multiplex PCR; in TCRdb, only in-frame clones are kept and a portion is missing. The sample yields tens of thousands of clones, around 87% seen once. The starting material was peripheral blood, obtained on day 0 of AZD1222 vaccination. The source is an adult in good health.

The rearrangement joins TRBV4-3 to TRBJ1-4; tentative D call: TRBD1 (6 bases). This CDR3 is built from 16 residues. V was clipped by 0 bases and J by 8 bases, with 16 bases between them. Germline V gives CDR1 LGHNA, CDR2 YSLEER. The CDR3 here is CASSQDPGQIYEKLFF. The CDR3 DNA follows: TGCGCCAGCAGCCAAGATCCTGGACAGATATACGAAAAACTGTTTTTT.

This clone showed up just once. V usage is TRBV6-2 or TRBV6-3 and J usage is TRBJ1-5; D gene ambiguous. Trimming stripped 2 bases from V and 2 bases from J, with 13 bases between. Germline V gives CDR1 MNHEY, CDR2 SVGEGT. The CDR3 contains 16 residues. CDR3 sequence: CASSYPDSLGNQPQHF. CDR3 nucleotides: TGTGCCAGCAGTTACCCGGACTCCTTGGGCAATCAGCCCCAGCATTTT.

V usage is TRBV5-8 and J usage is TRBJ2-2; unclear D gene. CDR1 and CDR2 (germline): SGHTS, YDEGEE. V lost 5 bases and J 0 bases, leaving 14 bases between the germline ends. CDR3 length: 16 residues. The CDR3, as DNA: TGTGCCAGCAGTCCACAACTCCCTACGAACACCGGGGAGCTGTTTTTT. Translating gives CASSPQLPTNTGELFF. The complete variable domain, with remaining parts taken from reference TRBV5-8 and TRBJ2-2, reads EAGVTQSPTHLIKTRGQQATLRCSPISGHTSVYWYQQALGLGLQFLLWYDEGEERNRGNFPPRFSGRQFPNYSSELNVNALELEDSALYLCASSPQLPTNTGELFFGEGSRLTVL.

This rearrangement joins TRBV2 to TRBJ2-1; D unresolved. Deletions cut 5 bases from V and 9 bases from J, with 17 bases between. CDR3 length: 14 amino acids. The germline gives CDR1 SNHLY, CDR2 FYNNEI. CDR3: CASSLRRERTEQFF. In nucleotides, the CDR3 is TGTGCCAGCAGTCTGAGACGAGAGCGTACTGAGCAGTTCTTC.

This chain connects TRBV7-2 to TRBJ1-1, with TRBD1 matching 8 bases. From germline, CDR1 is SGHTA and CDR2 FQGNSA. Trimming cost V 6 bases and J 5 bases; bases outside gene matches: 8. The CDR3 sequence is 14 residues long. The CDR3 is CASSFKDRDTEAFF. The CDR3 DNA sequence: TGTGCCAGCAGTTTTAAGGACAGGGATACTGAAGCTTTCTTT.

V and J are TRBV5-6 and TRBJ1-2, with no clear D. CDR3 length: 13 residues. The V gene's germline CDR1 is SGHDT and CDR2 YYEEEE. The germline V and J ends were trimmed by 2 bases and 8 bases, with 13 bases remaining between them. CDR3 region: CASSFGPSEGYTF. CDR3 bases: TGTGCCAGCAGCTTCGGGCCTTCAGAGGGCTACACCTTC.

The chain carries TRBV7-2 and TRBJ2-1; D not resolved. The CDR3 has 11 residues. V lost 5 bases and J 5 bases, leaving 4 bases between the germline ends. Germline-derived CDR1 and CDR2 are SGHTA and FQGNSA. CDR3 sequence: CASSNHNEQFF. As DNA, the CDR3 is TGTGCCAGCAGCAACCACAATGAGCAGTTCTTC.

The V call is TRBV15, the J call TRBJ1-6; D ambiguous. The germline V gene encodes CDR1 LNHNV and CDR2 YYDKDF (reference sequence). The CDR3 is 16 residues long. Deletions cut 5 bases from V and 8 bases from J, with 19 bases between. CDR3 DNA: TGTGCCACCAGCTTAGCCGGACGACATAAGGATTCACCCCTCCACTTT. It is translated as CATSLAGRHKDSPLHF.

The chain uses TRBV28 and TRBJ2-7; 7 nucleotides line up with TRBD1. CDR1 is MDHEN and CDR2 is SYDVKM in the germline V gene. This CDR3 region has 14 residues. J lost 4 bases, V lost 6 bases, and 9 bases had no gene match. DNA for the CDR3: TGTGCCAGCAGCACGACAGGGTTTAAGTACGAGCAGTACTTC. It codes for CASSTTGFKYEQYF.

This chain uses TRBV18 with TRBJ2-1; D unresolved. In germline, CDR1 is KGHSH, CDR2 LQKENI. The CDR3 extends over 15 amino acids. V lost 2 bases, J lost 5 bases, and 13 bases lay in between. The CDR3 DNA sequence: TGTGCCAGCTCACCAGGGCAAATCCCTAACAATGAGCAGTTCTTC. Translation: CASSPGQIPNNEQFF.

The rearrangement joins TRBV4-3 to TRBJ1-2; maybe TRBD1 (6 bases). The CDR3 runs to 14 residues. Germline-derived CDR1 and CDR2 are LGHNA and YSLEER. Trimming cost V 4 bases and J 4 bases, with 13 bases left between them. CDR3 nucleotide sequence: TGCGCCAGCAGCCCGGCCGGGGGGGCCTATGGCTACACCTTC. It yields the protein CASSPAGGAYGYTF.

This chain joins TRBV9 and TRBJ2-7; the D gene is possibly TRBD1 (6 bases). The CDR3 totals 14 residues. Germline V gives CDR1 SGDLS, CDR2 YYNGEE. Trimming took 4 bases from V and 1 from J, leaving 12 bases between them. CDR3 in DNA: TGTGCCAGCAGCCAACCGGGACATTCCTACGAGCAGTACTTC. Its translation: CASSQPGHSYEQYF.

The rearrangement links TRBV5-1 to TRBJ1-4; D ambiguous. CDR3 size: 15 residues. Germline CDR1 is SGHRS and CDR2 is YFSETQ. Trimming removed 4 bases from V and 2 bases from J, with 12 bases in between. CDR3 sequence: CASSIGPSTNEKLFF. As DNA, the CDR3 is TGCGCCAGCAGCATCGGACCCAGTACTAATGAAAAACTGTTTTTT.

The CDR3 reads CASSASYNEQFF. As DNA, the CDR3 is TGTGCCAGCAGTGCCTCCTACAATGAGCAGTTCTTC. This sequence joins TRBV5-6 and TRBJ2-1; no definite D call. This CDR3 contains 12 residues. V gave up 5 bases and J gave up 0 bases, with 3 bases separating them. In germline, CDR1 is SGHDT, CDR2 YYEEEE.

The chain is built from TRBV4-1 and TRBJ1-1; a possible D gene is TRBD1 (5 bases). The germline CDR1 and CDR2 sequences are MGHRA and YSYEKL. Trimming removed 3 bases at V and 0 bases at J, with 20 bases between. This CDR3 is built from 18 residues. CDR3 DNA sequence: TGCGCCAGCAGCCAGCTTCCTCCGGGACTGACCTTGAACACTGAAGCTTTCTTT. This codes for CASSQLPPGLTLNTEAFF.

The chain uses TRBV25-1 and TRBJ1-2; D gene unclear. V was cut by 4 bases and J by 7 bases, with 13 bases left in between. This CDR3 comprises 13 residues. Germline V CDR1 and CDR2: MGHDK, SYGVNS. CDR3 residues: CASSVLPVGGYTF. For the CDR3, the DNA is TGTGCCAGCAGTGTCCTCCCTGTCGGTGGCTACACCTTC.

This clone was observed a single time. This chain links TRBV7-4 with TRBJ1-5; D not resolved. Trimming took off 1 base at V and 3 bases at J, with 22 bases between the two ends. The CDR3 contains 19 residues. Germline lookup yields CDR1 SGHVT and CDR2 SQSDAQ. CDR3 in DNA: TGTGCCAGCAGCTTAGTACGGACCCTCTCCCCTTACCTCAATCAGCCCCAGCATTTT. The encoded protein is CASSLVRTLSPYLNQPQHF.

V and J are TRBV28 and TRBJ1-5, with D possibly matching TRBD1 (6 bases). The germline V and J ends were trimmed by 1 base and 5 bases, with 15 bases remaining between them. CDR3 length: 16 amino acids. The germline V gene has CDR1 MDHEN and CDR2 SYDVKM. The CDR3 is CASSLFVGKGDQPQHF. CDR3 coding DNA: TGTGCCAGCAGTTTATTCGTGGGAAAGGGGGATCAGCCCCAGCATTTT.

This clone was seen only once. V is TRBV27 and J is TRBJ2-4, with TRBD2 matching 7 bases. J lost 5 bases, V lost 6 bases, and 13 bases had no gene match. The CDR3 length is 16 residues. Germline CDR1 reads MNHEY; CDR2 reads SMNVEV (reference sequence). The CDR3 sequence: CASSNSRLAGQNIQYF. CDR3 DNA sequence: TGTGCCAGCAGCAACTCCCGACTAGCAGGGCAAAACATTCAGTACTTC.

This sequence joins TRBV28 and TRBJ1-5; D is ambiguous. This CDR3 contains 12 residues. Deletions cut 5 bases from V and 1 base from J, with 3 bases between. Germline values: CDR1 MDHEN, CDR2 SYDVKM. The CDR3 is CASSRSNQPQHF. The CDR3 DNA is TGTGCCAGCAGTAGAAGCAATCAGCCCCAGCATTTT.

J is TRBJ1-1 and V is TRBV29-1; TRBD1 aligns across 7 bases. With V trimmed by 2 bases and J by 3 bases, 0 bases remained unmatched. Germline loops: CDR1 SQVTM, CDR2 ANQGSEA. CDR3 length: 12 amino acids. The chain's CDR3 is CSVEQGDTEAFF. The CDR3 nucleotides read TGCAGCGTTGAACAGGGGGACACTGAAGCTTTCTTT.